This TCR beta chain was retrieved from a study of patients and donors after allogeneic stem cell transplantation. TCRdb recomputed calls from the RT-PCR reads with MiXCR, one row per CDR3 protein. The sample includes hundreds of thousands of distinct CDR3 sequences, more than 15% of them seen just once. Germline CDR1 and CDR2: KGHSH and LQKENI. The CDR3 loop spans 11 amino acids. V was pared by 11 bases and J by 3 bases, with 11 bases between. The genes are TRBV18 and TRBJ2-7; no firm D call. The sequence came from a human donor who was either an allogeneic HSCT recipient or a stem cell or donor lymphocyte infusion donor (not recorded which). It is not recorded whose cells these are; they may come from a transplant donor. Sequenced: blood, either unsorted or a sorted T cell fraction (not recorded which). CDR3 sequence reads: CAASKGYEQYF. In DNA form, the CDR3 reads TGTGCCGCCTCGAAGGGCTACGAGCAGTACTTC.